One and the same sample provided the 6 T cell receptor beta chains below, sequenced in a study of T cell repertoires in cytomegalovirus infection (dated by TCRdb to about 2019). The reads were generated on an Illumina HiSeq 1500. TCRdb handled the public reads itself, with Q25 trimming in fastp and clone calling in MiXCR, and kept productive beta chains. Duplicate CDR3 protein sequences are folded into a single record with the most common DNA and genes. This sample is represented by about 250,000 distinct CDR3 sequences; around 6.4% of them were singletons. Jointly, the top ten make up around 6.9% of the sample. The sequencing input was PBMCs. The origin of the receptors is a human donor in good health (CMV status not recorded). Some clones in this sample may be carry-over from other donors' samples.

DNA for the CDR3: TGCAGTGCTACTAGGGTTTCCTACAATGAGCAGTTCTTC. Encoded protein: CSATRVSYNEQFF. The chain recombines TRBV20-1 with TRBJ2-1; the D is unclear. Germline values: CDR1 DFQATT, CDR2 SNEGSKA (reference sequence). The CDR3 runs 13 residues. V lost 4 bases to trimming and J lost 1 base, with 8 bases between them.

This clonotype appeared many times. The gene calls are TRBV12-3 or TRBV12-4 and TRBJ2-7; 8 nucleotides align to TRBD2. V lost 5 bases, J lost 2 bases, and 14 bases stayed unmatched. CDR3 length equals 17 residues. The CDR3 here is CASSPLFGGGRTYEQYF. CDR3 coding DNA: TGTGCCAGCAGTCCCCTTTTCGGGGGGGGTAGGACCTACGAGCAGTACTTC.

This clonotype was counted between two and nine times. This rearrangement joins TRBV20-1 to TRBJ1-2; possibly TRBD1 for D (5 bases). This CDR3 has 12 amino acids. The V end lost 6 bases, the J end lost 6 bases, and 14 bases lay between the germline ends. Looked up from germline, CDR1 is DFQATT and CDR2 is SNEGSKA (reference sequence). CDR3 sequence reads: CSAPKPGNGYTF. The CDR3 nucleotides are TGCAGTGCCCCCAAGCCAGGGAATGGCTACACCTTC.

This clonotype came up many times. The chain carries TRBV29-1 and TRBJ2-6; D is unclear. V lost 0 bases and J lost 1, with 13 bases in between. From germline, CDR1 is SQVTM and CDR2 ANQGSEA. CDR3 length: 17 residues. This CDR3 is CSVEEGFPLSGANVLTF. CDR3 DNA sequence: TGCAGCGTTGAAGAGGGATTCCCCCTTTCTGGGGCCAACGTCCTGACTTTC.

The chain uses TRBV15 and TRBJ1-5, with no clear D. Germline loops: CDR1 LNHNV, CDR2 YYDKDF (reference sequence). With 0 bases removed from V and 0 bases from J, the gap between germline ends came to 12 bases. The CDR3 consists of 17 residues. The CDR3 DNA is TGTGCCACCAGCAGAGAGGGAAGTGGGTTTAGCAATCAGCCCCAGCATTTT. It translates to CATSREGSGFSNQPQHF.

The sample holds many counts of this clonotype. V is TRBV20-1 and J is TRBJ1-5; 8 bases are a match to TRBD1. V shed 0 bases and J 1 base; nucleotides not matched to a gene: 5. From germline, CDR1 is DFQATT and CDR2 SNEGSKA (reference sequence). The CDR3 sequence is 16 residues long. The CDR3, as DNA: TGCAGTGCTAGAGATATTCAGGGGGCCAGCAATCAGCCCCAGCATTTT. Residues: CSARDIQGASNQPQHF.